Listed below are T cell receptor beta chains from one sample, sequenced in a study of T cell responses to AZD1222 COVID-19 vaccine. Some clones are missing from TCRdb's copy, which holds only in-frame ones; the method was immunoSEQ multiplex PCR. The sample includes 120,000 to 150,000 clones, roughly nine tenths seen only once; the top ten take approximately 9%. This material consisted of peripheral blood, taken 28 days after the second AZD1222 dose. These receptor sequences come from an adult who received the AZD1222 COVID-19 vaccine. Both conserved end residues are part of each CDR3. Each record gives: CDR3 DNA, CDR3 protein, V gene, D gene, J gene, clone size. A D gene is named only where the DNA matches it firmly. Clone size appears in some rows only: once, few, many, or a class for an expanded clone.

TGCGCCAGCAGCCAAGGCCCAGATTTGGGCGTCCTGACTTTC,CASSQGPDLGVLTF,TRBV4-1,-,TRBJ2-6,-
TGCAGCGTTGAAGATGCTGGGGACTATGGCTACACCTTC,CSVEDAGDYGYTF,TRBV29-1,-,TRBJ1-2,-
TGTGCCAGCAGCTTATCTGGGAACACTGAAGCTTTCTTT,CASSLSGNTEAFF,TRBV7-9,-,TRBJ1-1,-
TGTGCCAGCAGCGTAGGAACAGATCCATACTATGGCTACACCTTC,CASSVGTDPYYGYTF,TRBV9,-,TRBJ1-2,-
TGTGCCAGTAGAAAAAGCGCGGCTGAAGCTTTCTTT,CASRKSAAEAFF,TRBV19,-,TRBJ1-1,-
TGTGCCAGCAGCTTAAATAAGGAGTATGGCTACACCTTC,CASSLNKEYGYTF,TRBV7-8,-,TRBJ1-2,-
TGTGCCAGCAGCCGGACTTCTAATCCAGCTTTCTTT,CASSRTSNPAFF,TRBV9,-,TRBJ1-1,-
TGTGCCAGCAGCCAAGGGACAGGGACACGGGCACCCCTCCACTTT,CASSQGTGTRAPLHF,TRBV3-1/TRBV3-2,TRBD1,TRBJ1-6,-
TGTGCCAGCAGCTCGGTTCTCCCTGGCAGGGAAAAACTGTTTTTT,CASSSVLPGREKLFF,TRBV27,-,TRBJ1-4,-
TGTGCCAGCAGCCAAGATCATTTGGTTGGCTACACCTTC,CASSQDHLVGYTF,TRBV3-1/TRBV3-2,-,TRBJ1-2,-
TGTGCCAGCAGCACTAGGGTTCGGGGGGAGGCCACTGAAGCTTTCTTT,CASSTRVRGEATEAFF,TRBV7-2,-,TRBJ1-1,-
TGTGCCAGCAGCTTAGGGGGACTAGCGGTAGCCAAAAACATTCAGTACTTC,CASSLGGLAVAKNIQYF,TRBV7-2,TRBD2,TRBJ2-4,once
TGTGCCAGCAGTGACTTGGGGGTCGGGTCAGAGCCCCAGCATTTT,CASSDLGVGSEPQHF,TRBV2,-,TRBJ1-5,-
TGTGCCAGCAGCGCTGACAGGAACTATGGCTACACCTTC,CASSADRNYGYTF,TRBV6-5,-,TRBJ1-2,-
TGCGCCAGCAGCCACCTTGTGAAGGGCAGGGGGACTGAAGCTTTCTTT,CASSHLVKGRGTEAFF,TRBV4-1,TRBD1,TRBJ1-1,-
TGTGCCAGCAGCCAAATACCGATGGGGACAGGGAACTATGGCTACACCTTC,CASSQIPMGTGNYGYTF,TRBV3-1/TRBV3-2,TRBD1,TRBJ1-2,once
TGTGCCATCACACCTAAGAGGGGGAAGACAGGGGCCACTGAAGCTTTCTTT,CAITPKRGKTGATEAFF,TRBV10-3,TRBD1,TRBJ1-1,-
TGTGCCAGCAGCAACCCCCCTGGAGGGGATAGCGAGCAGTACTTC,CASSNPPGGDSEQYF,TRBV7-9,-,TRBJ2-7,-
TGTGCCAGCAGTGGGGACGGCCCGGGGAAGTATTTT,CASSGDGPGKYF,TRBV12-3/TRBV12-4,-,TRBJ2-3,once
TGTGCCAGCAGCCCCAGGAGCAGGGTCGTAGGGACTGAAGCTTTCTTT,CASSPRSRVVGTEAFF,TRBV7-9,-,TRBJ1-1,-
TGTGCCAGCAGTGAACCAGGTTATCAGCCCCAGCATTTT,CASSEPGYQPQHF,TRBV6-1,-,TRBJ1-5,few
TGTGCCAGCAGCCTTTCCGGGACAGGATCCTACGAGCAGTACTTC,CASSLSGTGSYEQYF,TRBV3-1/TRBV3-2,TRBD1,TRBJ2-7,-
TGTGCCAGCAGTGAATACCCTCAGACCTACAATGAGCAGTTCTTC,CASSEYPQTYNEQFF,TRBV6-4,-,TRBJ2-1,-
TGTGCCAGTAGTATAGAAGTGGGCCAACCTTACTCCTACAATGAGCAGTTCTTC,CASSIEVGQPYSYNEQFF,TRBV19,-,TRBJ2-1,once
TGTGCCAGCAGCTTCGCGGGGGGCTCCTACAATGAGCAGTTCTTC,CASSFAGGSYNEQFF,TRBV7-3,TRBD2,TRBJ2-1,-
TGCAGCGTTGCGGGACAGGGGAGCGAGACCCAGTACTTC,CSVAGQGSETQYF,TRBV29-1,TRBD1,TRBJ2-5,-
TGTGCCACCAGCAGCGAAGCAGGGGGAGGAAACACCATATATTTT,CATSSEAGGGNTIYF,TRBV15,TRBD1,TRBJ1-3,-
TGTGCCAGCAGTAACACTGCGTCCCACCGAGAGGCTTTCTTT,CASSNTASHREAFF,TRBV6-2/TRBV6-3,-,TRBJ1-1,-
TGCGCCAGCAGCTTGTCCGGAGCGGGTTACGAGCAGTACTTC,CASSLSGAGYEQYF,TRBV5-1,-,TRBJ2-7,once
TGTGCCAGCAGCCCCGGGGGCTTCTATGGCTACACCTTC,CASSPGGFYGYTF,TRBV12-3/TRBV12-4,-,TRBJ1-2,-
TGTGCCAGCAGCAGTGGAAACCGGGCTAACTATGGCTACACCTTC,CASSSGNRANYGYTF,TRBV21-1,-,TRBJ1-2,-
TGCAGTGTTGGTGACAATGAGCAGTTCTTC,CSVGDNEQFF,TRBV20-1,-,TRBJ2-1,-
TGTGCCAGCAGCTTGGGGGGCGCGGAACTCTACGAGCAGTACTTC,CASSLGGAELYEQYF,TRBV5-4,-,TRBJ2-7,-
TGTGCCAGCAGTGCTCAGGGGGCAAATTCGCGTCAGCCCCAGCATTTT,CASSAQGANSRQPQHF,TRBV6-1,TRBD1,TRBJ1-5,few
TGTGCCAGCAGCTTAAATAGCGGGGGGCCGGGAGAGACCCAGTACTTC,CASSLNSGGPGETQYF,TRBV7-2,TRBD2,TRBJ2-5,-
TGTGCCAGCTTGGGACAGCCGAACACTGAAGCTTTCTTT,CASLGQPNTEAFF,TRBV19,TRBD1,TRBJ1-1,-
TGTGCCAGCAGCTTAGAGGACGGACCCCGAGTGGATACGCAGTATTTT,CASSLEDGPRVDTQYF,TRBV7-9,-,TRBJ2-3,-
TGTGCCAGCAGCCCGGGACAAACTGGAAGCAATGAGCAGTTCTTC,CASSPGQTGSNEQFF,TRBV6-6,-,TRBJ2-1,-